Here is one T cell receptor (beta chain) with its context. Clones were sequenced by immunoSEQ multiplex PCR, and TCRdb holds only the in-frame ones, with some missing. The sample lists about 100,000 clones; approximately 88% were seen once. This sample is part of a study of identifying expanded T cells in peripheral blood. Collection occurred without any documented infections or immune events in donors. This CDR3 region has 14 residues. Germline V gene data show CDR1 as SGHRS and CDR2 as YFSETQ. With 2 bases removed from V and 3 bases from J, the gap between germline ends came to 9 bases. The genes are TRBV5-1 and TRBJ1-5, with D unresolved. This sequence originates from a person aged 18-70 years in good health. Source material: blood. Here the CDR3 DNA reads TGCGCCAGCAGCTTTTCGCGTGCCAATCAGCCCCAGCATTTT. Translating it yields CASSFSRANQPQHF.